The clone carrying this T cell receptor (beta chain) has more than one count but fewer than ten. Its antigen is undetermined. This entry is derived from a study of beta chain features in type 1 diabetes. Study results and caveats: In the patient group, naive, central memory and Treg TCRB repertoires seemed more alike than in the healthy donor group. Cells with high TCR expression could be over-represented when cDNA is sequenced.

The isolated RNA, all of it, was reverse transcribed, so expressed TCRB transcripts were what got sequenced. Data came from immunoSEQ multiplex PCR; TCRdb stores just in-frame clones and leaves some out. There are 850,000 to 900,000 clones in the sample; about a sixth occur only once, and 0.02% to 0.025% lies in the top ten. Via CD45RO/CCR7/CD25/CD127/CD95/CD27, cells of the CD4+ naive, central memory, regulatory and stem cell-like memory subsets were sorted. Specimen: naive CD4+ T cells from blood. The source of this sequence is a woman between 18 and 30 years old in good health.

The CDR3 nucleotides read TGCGCCAGCAGCTTGGGACTAGCGGGAAGAAACATTCAGTACTTC. Translation: CASSLGLAGRNIQYF. The V call is TRBV5-1, the J call TRBJ2-4; 11 bases are a match to TRBD2. J gave up 6 bases and V 0 bases, and 2 bases lay outside the gene matches. This CDR3 is built from 15 residues. Germline CDR1 SGHRS, CDR2 YFSETQ.